The subject of this entry is one TCR beta chain. The identical CDR3 is also encoded by other nucleotide sequences in the sample. The data were produced by immunoSEQ multiplex PCR, yet TCRdb's version contains in-frame clones alone and is incomplete. The sample has about 95,000 clones; over 75% are singletons. The CDR3 is 11 residues long. Trimming left V 3 bases short and J 6 bases short, with 9 bases between. Germline V gives CDR1 DFQATT, CDR2 SNEGSKA (reference sequence). This sample was included in a study of glioma-infiltrating T cells after dendritic cell vaccination. PBMC sampling occurred before vaccination, two weeks after the third dose, and at progression.

The clonotype originates from a human donor with glioblastoma. The chain is built from TRBV20-1 and TRBJ2-7, with TRBD1 as a possible D gene (6 bases). The sequences come from blood, collected before dendritic cell vaccination. CDR3 nucleotides: TGCAGTGCTAGCAGGGGCGGCGAGCAGTACTTC. This translates into CSASRGGEQYF.